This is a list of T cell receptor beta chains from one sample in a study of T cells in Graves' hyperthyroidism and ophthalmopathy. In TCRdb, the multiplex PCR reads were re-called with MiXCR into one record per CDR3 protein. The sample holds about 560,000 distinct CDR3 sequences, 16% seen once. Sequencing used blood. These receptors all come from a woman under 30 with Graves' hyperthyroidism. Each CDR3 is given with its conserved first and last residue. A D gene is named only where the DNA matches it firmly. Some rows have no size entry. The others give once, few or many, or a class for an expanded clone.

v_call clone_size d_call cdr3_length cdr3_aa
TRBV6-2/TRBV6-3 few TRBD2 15 CASSALAGIYNEQFF
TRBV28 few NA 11 CASSLLTEQYF
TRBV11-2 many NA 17 CASSLHRGGTNTGELFF
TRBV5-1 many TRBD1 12 CASSPQGDGYTF
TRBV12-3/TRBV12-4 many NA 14 CASSFGTAYNEQFF
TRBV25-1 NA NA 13 CASLEGREGDYTF
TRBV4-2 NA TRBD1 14 CASSQEQGGETQYF
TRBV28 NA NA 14 CASSLSGPNSPLHF
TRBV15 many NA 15 CATSGLGDLPDTQYF
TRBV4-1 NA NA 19 CASSQDDMGRPSSTDTQYF
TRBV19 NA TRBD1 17 CASSIDRDRGSKNIQYF
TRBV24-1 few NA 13 CATSRGGDYEQYF
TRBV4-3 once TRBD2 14 CASSQDSGGDEQFF
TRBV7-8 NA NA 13 CASSLALGNTIYF
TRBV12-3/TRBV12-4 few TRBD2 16 CASSLYGTSSYNEQFF
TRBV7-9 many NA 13 CASSRGLTEEQYF
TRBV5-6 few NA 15 CASSLVGYQNAIQYF
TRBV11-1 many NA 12 CASSLGIETQYF
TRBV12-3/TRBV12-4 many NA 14 CASSFPGGSYEQYF
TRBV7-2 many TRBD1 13 CASSFEGANGYTF
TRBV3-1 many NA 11 CASSQTGEQFF
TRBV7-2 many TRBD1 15 CASSTRQGEADIQYF
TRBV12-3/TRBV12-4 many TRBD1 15 CASSKTGGPGNTIYF
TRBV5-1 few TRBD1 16 CASSSGQGAVPRGYTF
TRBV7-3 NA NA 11 CASRRGHEQYF
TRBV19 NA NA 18 CASSIARRRGGTNEKLFF
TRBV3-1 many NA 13 CASSPGSSSPLHF
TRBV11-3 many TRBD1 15 CASSLRAGGPYEQYF
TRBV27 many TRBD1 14 CASSQPGTDYEQYF
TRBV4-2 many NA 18 CASSQGLASSVSTDTQYF
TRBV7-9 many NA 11 CASSTHNEQFF
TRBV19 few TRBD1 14 CASKRTGAAYEQYF
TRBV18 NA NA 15 CASSPRGTSGDTQYF
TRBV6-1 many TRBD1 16 CASSESAGGVSYGYTF
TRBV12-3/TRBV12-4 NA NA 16 CASSSTPPMGGYEQYF
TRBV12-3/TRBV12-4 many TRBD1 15 CASTTTTGWDAAQYF
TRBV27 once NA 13 CASRDHSGNTIYF
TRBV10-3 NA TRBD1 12 CAIAQGAEEQYF
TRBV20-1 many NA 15 CSASQSSPITDTQYF
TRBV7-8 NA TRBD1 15 CASSFDRGWNEKLFF